This entry concerns a single T cell receptor beta chain. This sample is drawn from a study of CD8 T cells in Susac syndrome. In blood CD8+ and CD4+ T cells, TCR beta underwent sequencing. J gave up 3 bases and V 6 bases, and 6 bases lay outside the gene matches. The germline V gene has CDR1 DFQATT and CDR2 SNEGSKA (reference sequence). The CDR3 sequence is 15 residues long. Random hexamers primed reverse transcription of about 0.45 to 1 ug RNA. Amplification of TCR beta CDR3 across 54 Vbeta and 13 Jbeta was performed with immunoSEQ multiplex PCR. TCRdb reanalysed the immunoSEQ multiplex PCR reads using MiXCR and keeps one entry per CDR3 protein. The sample records approximately 210,000 distinct CDR3 sequences, 95% being singletons.

This TCR derives from a human donor with multiple sclerosis. The sample taken for sequencing was CD4+ T cells from PBMCs. The gene calls are TRBV20-1 and TRBJ2-3, with 13 positions matching TRBD2. The CDR3: CSAKGLAGPTDTQYF. CDR3 DNA: TGCAGTGCAAAGGGACTAGCGGGACCAACAGATACGCAGTATTTT.